This TCR beta chain was obtained from a study of cytomegalovirus exposure and HLA in healthy donors. At the level of the study: A later analysis reported the same platform for the roughly 110 validation repertoires and the 666 first-cohort repertoires.

Some clones are missing from TCRdb's copy, which holds only in-frame ones; the method was immunoSEQ multiplex PCR. The sample has some 170,000 clones, roughly 89% seen once. The study, taken as a whole, reports: Cytomegalovirus association was listed for about 180 TCR beta chains.

The ends were cut back, 6 bases at V and 5 bases at J, with 15 bases in the middle. The CDR3 has 14 residues. Germline CDR1 reads SGHRS; CDR2 reads YFSETQ. As regards this clone: Its specificity is unknown.

The donors were part of the validation cohort of fewer than 150 subjects. That cohort was separate from the first cohort, which comprised about 730 subjects. Specimen: PBMCs. The receptor was derived from a woman aged 18-29 years in good health and CMV-seropositive. This chain links TRBV5-1 with TRBJ2-1; weak D call: TRBD1 (5 bases). This chain's CDR3 is CASTTRFRDNEQFF. In DNA, the CDR3 is TGCGCCAGCACTACCCGATTCAGGGACAATGAGCAGTTCTTC.